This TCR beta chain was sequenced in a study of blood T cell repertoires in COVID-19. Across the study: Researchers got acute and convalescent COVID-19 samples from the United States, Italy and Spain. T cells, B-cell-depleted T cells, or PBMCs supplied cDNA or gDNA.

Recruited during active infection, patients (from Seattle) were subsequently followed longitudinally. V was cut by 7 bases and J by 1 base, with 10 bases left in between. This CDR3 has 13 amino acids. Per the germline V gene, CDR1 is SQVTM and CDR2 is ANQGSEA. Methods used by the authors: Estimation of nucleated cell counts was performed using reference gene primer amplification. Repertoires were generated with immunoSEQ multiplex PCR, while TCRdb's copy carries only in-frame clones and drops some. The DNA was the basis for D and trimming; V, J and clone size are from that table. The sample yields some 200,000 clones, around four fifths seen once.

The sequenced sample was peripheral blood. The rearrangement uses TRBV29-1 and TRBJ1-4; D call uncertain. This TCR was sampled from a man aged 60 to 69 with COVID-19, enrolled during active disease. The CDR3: CSATLGTNEKLFF. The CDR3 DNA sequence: TGCAGCGCGACTCTTGGAACTAATGAAAAACTGTTTTTT.